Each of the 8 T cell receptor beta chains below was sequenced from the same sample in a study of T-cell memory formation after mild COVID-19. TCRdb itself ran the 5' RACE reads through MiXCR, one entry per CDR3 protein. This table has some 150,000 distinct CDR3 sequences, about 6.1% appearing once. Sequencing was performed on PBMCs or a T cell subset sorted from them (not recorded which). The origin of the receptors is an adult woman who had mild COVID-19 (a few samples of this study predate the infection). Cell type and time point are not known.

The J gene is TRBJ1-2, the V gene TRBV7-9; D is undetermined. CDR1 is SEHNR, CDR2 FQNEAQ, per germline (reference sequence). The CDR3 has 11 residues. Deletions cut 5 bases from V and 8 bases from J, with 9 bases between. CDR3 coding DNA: TGTGCCAGCAGCCCTTGGGCGGGCTACACCTTC. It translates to CASSPWAGYTF. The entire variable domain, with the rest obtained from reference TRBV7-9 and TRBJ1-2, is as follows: DTGVSQNPRHKITKRGQNVTFRCDPISEHNRLYWYRQTLGQGPEFLTYFQNEAQLEKSRLLSDRFSAERPKGSFSTLEIQRTEQGDSAMYLCASSPWAGYTFGSGTRLTVV.

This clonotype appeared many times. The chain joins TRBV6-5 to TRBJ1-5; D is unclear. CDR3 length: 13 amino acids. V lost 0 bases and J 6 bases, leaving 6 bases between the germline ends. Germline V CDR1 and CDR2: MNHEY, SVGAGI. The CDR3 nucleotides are TGTGCCAGCAGTTACTCGAATATTCAGCCCCAGCATTTT. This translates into CASSYSNIQPQHF.

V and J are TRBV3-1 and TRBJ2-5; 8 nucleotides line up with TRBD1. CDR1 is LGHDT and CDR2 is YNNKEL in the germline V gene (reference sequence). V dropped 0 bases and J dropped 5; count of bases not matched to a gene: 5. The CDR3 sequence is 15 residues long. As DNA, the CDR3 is TGTGCCAGCAGCCAAGACCCCAACAGGGGGGAGACCCAGTACTTC. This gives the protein CASSQDPNRGETQYF.

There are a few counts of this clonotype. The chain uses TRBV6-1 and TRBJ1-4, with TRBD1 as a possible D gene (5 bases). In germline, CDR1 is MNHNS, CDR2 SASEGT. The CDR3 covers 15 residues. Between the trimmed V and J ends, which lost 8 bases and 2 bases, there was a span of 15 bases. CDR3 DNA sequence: TGTGCCAGCGAGGTGCCTGGGACTACTAATGAAAAACTGTTTTTT. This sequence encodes CASEVPGTTNEKLFF.

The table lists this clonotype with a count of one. This CDR3 is CASRTARGGTQYF. The DNA for the CDR3 is TGTGCCAGCAGGACGGCCCGTGGAGGCACGCAGTATTTT. The V gene is TRBV7-2, the J gene TRBJ2-3; D may be TRBD2 (5 bases). Trimming removed 6 bases at V and 9 bases at J, with 16 bases between. The CDR3 contains 13 residues. CDR1 SGHTA and CDR2 FQGNSA come from the germline V gene. The full variable domain, its missing parts supplied by reference TRBV7-2 and TRBJ2-3, is GAGVSQSPSNKVTEKGKDVELRCDPISGHTALYWYRQSLGQGLEFLIYFQGNSAPDKSGLPSDRFSAERTGGSVSTLTIQRTQQEDSAVYLCASRTARGGTQYFGPGTRLTVL.

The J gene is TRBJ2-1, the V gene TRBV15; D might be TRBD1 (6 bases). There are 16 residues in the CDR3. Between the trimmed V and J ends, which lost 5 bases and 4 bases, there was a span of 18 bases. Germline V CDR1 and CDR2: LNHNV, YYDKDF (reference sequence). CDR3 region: CATSGLYRVGYNEQFF. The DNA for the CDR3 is TGTGCCACCAGCGGCCTCTACAGGGTGGGTTACAATGAGCAGTTCTTC.

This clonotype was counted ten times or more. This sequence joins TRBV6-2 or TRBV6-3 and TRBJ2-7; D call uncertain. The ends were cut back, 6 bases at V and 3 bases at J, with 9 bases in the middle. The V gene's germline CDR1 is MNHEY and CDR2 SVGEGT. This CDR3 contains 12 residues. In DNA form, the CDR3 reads TGTGCCAGCAGAAGTGAGGACTACGAGCAGTACTTC. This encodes CASRSEDYEQYF.

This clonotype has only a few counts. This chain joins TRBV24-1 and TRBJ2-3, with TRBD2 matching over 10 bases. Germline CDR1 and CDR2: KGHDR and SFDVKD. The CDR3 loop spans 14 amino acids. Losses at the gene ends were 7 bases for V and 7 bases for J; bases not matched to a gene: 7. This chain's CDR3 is CATRSGGAGYTQYF. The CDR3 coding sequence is TGTGCCACCAGAAGCGGGGGGGCTGGGTATACGCAGTATTTT.